Below, 17 T cell receptor beta chains from the same sample are listed, as sequenced in a study of neurological immune-mediated disorders. TCRdb re-derived calls from the 5' RACE reads in MiXCR, one entry per CDR3 protein. The profile shows 70,000 or so distinct CDR3 sequences, less than 5.5% of them singletons. What was sequenced was PBMCs. The receptors stem from a woman in her 30s with multiple sclerosis.

This clonotype was detected once. The chain recombines TRBV5-5 with TRBJ1-1; D uncertain. The CDR3 length is 13 residues. V lost 8 bases to trimming and J lost 0 bases, with 11 bases between them. Germline loops: CDR1 SGHKS, CDR2 YYEKEE (reference sequence). CDR3: CASSGKVNTEAFF. In nucleotides, the CDR3 is TGTGCCAGTAGCGGGAAGGTGAACACTGAAGCTTTCTTT.

The table lists this clonotype with many counts. The CDR3 loop reads CASSQDHDSLRTEAFF. DNA for the CDR3: TGTGCCAGCAGCCAAGACCATGACAGCTTGAGAACTGAAGCTTTCTTT. This chain connects TRBV4-2 to TRBJ1-1, with D tentatively TRBD1 (5 bases). From germline, CDR1 is LGHNA and CDR2 YNFKEQ. Trimming cost V 0 bases and J 5 bases, with 16 bases left between them. The CDR3 consists of 16 residues.

In its sample, this clonotype was seen many times. The chain joins TRBV20-1 to TRBJ1-5; D gene ambiguous. CDR3 length: 14 amino acids. Germline V gene sequence: CDR1 DFQATT, CDR2 SNEGSKA (reference sequence). Trimming removed 3 bases at V and 0 bases at J, with 9 bases between. The CDR3 protein is CSASPWDSNQPQHF. In DNA form, the CDR3 reads TGCAGTGCTAGCCCCTGGGATAGCAATCAGCCCCAGCATTTT.

This clonotype has at least ten counts. This rearrangement joins TRBV20-1 to TRBJ2-7, with TRBD1 matching over 10 bases. The CDR3 extends over 14 amino acids. V shed 6 bases and J 6 bases; nucleotides not matched to a gene: 11. The germline CDR1 and CDR2 sequences are DFQATT and SNEGSKA (reference sequence). The CDR3 sequence: CSAGYRDRGSEQYF. The CDR3 DNA follows: TGCAGTGCGGGATACCGGGACAGGGGTTCCGAGCAGTACTTC.

The table lists this clonotype with many counts. J is TRBJ1-1 and V is TRBV10-3; possible D gene TRBD1, 6 bases. The V end was cut by 6 bases, the J end by 0 bases, with 11 bases between. The CDR3 runs 14 residues. Germline V gives CDR1 ENHRY, CDR2 SYGVKD. For the CDR3, the DNA is TGTGCCATCAGCTACGGGGGCTTGAACACTGAAGCTTTCTTT. It is translated as CAISYGGLNTEAFF.

This clonotype was detected ten times or more. The gene calls are TRBV20-1 and TRBJ2-6; D is unresolved. Per the germline V gene, CDR1 is DFQATT and CDR2 is SNEGSKA (reference sequence). The CDR3 covers 14 residues. V was trimmed by 3 bases and J by 2 bases, leaving 8 bases between them. The CDR3 nucleotides read TGCAGTGCTAGGAGCCATACTGGGGCCAACGTCCTGACTTTC. Its protein is CSARSHTGANVLTF.

In its sample, this clonotype was seen many times. The J gene is TRBJ1-3, the V gene TRBV9, with D perhaps matching TRBD1 (6 bases). Germline CDR1 reads SGDLS; CDR2 reads YYNGEE. V gave up 0 bases and J gave up 8 bases, with 9 bases separating them. This CDR3 contains 13 residues. CDR3 sequence reads: CASSVDRDDTIYF. The CDR3 DNA sequence: TGTGCCAGCAGCGTAGACAGGGATGACACCATATATTTT.

This clonotype was counted at least ten times. This sequence joins TRBV15 and TRBJ2-3; TRBD1 matches at 7 bases. J lost 2 bases, V lost 3 bases, and 14 bases had no gene match. CDR1 LNHNV and CDR2 YYDKDF come from the germline V gene (reference sequence). The CDR3 covers 18 residues. The CDR3 coding sequence is TGTGCCACCAGCAGGGAAGGGGGCGACGAGGGGGACACAGATACGCAGTATTTT. It is translated as CATSREGGDEGDTDTQYF.

This clonotype was seen at least ten times. This chain joins TRBV25-1 and TRBJ1-1; the D gene is possibly TRBD1 (6 bases). Trimming pared 7 bases from V and 6 bases from J, leaving 18 bases between. CDR3 length: 14 amino acids. Germline values: CDR1 MGHDK, CDR2 SYGVNS. The chain's CDR3 is CASTSRGRAPEAFF. The CDR3 DNA sequence: TGTGCCAGCACCTCAAGGGGGAGGGCGCCTGAAGCTTTCTTT.

This clonotype was detected a few times. The chain recombines TRBV21-1 with TRBJ2-1; TRBD1 is the table's D call, not checked against the DNA. TRBV21-1 is a listed pseudogene. There are 16 residues in the CDR3. The CDR3 coding sequence is TGTGCCAGCAGCAAAGACGGGGACAGGGGAGGCCATGAGCAGTTCTTC. It codes for CASSKDGDRGGHEQFF.

V is TRBV5-6 and J is TRBJ2-5; either TRBD1 or TRBD2 may supply D (5 bases each). CDR3 size: 15 residues. The V end was cut by 1 base, the J end by 5 bases, with 15 bases between. In germline, CDR1 is SGHDT, CDR2 YYEEEE. The CDR3 reads CASSLRGGGSETQYF. DNA of the CDR3: TGTGCCAGCAGCTTGCGGGGCGGAGGTTCGGAGACCCAGTACTTC. Full variable domain (remainder filled in from reference TRBV5-6 and TRBJ2-5): DAGVTQSPTHLIKTRGQQVTLRCSPKSGHDTVSWYQQALGQGPQFIFQYYEEEERQRGNFPDRFSGHQFPNYSSELNVNALLLGDSALYLCASSLRGGGSETQYFGPGTRLLVL.

This clonotype was recorded many times. The chain is built from TRBV20-1 and TRBJ1-6, with D uncertain. Trimming took off 5 bases at V and 0 bases at J, with 8 bases between the two ends. The CDR3 sequence is 14 residues long. Germline CDR1 and CDR2: DFQATT and SNEGSKA (reference sequence). In DNA, the CDR3 is TGCAGTGCTTGGAGGCGCTCCTATAATTCACCCCTCCACTTT. Encoded protein: CSAWRRSYNSPLHF.

This clonotype was observed at least ten times. The gene calls are TRBV5-1 and TRBJ1-2, with a weak D call TRBD1 (5 bases). The CDR3 spans 12 residues. Germline V gives CDR1 SGHRS, CDR2 YFSETQ. V lost 4 bases and J 5 bases, leaving 9 bases between the germline ends. CDR3 coding DNA: TGCGCCAGCAGCGTTTCAGGGTATGGCTACACCTTC. Translated, it gives CASSVSGYGYTF.

The CDR3 is CASSFGGTEAFF. The CDR3 nucleotides read TGTGCCAGCAGCTTTGGCGGCACTGAAGCTTTCTTT. This chain links TRBV11-2 with TRBJ1-1; unclear D gene. This CDR3 region has 12 residues. V shed 3 bases and J shed 4 bases, with 6 bases lying between them. CDR1 is SGHAT and CDR2 is FQNNGV in the germline V gene.

This clonotype was detected many times. The rearrangement links TRBV5-1 to TRBJ1-1, with D possibly matching TRBD1 (5 bases). Deletions cut 0 bases from V and 5 bases from J, with 20 bases between. The CDR3 is 17 amino acids. The germline V gene has CDR1 SGHRS and CDR2 YFSETQ. The CDR3 DNA is TGCGCCAGCAGCTTGGAGGCAGGGTTCGGAGTCGGGACTGAAGCTTTCTTT. This codes for CASSLEAGFGVGTEAFF.

This clonotype was recorded many times. The chain employs TRBV20-1 and TRBJ2-3; D assignment may be TRBD1 or TRBD2 (5 bases each). The germline gives CDR1 DFQATT, CDR2 SNEGSKA (reference sequence). This CDR3 is 15 amino acids long. V lost 0 bases and J 4 bases, leaving 14 bases between the germline ends. As DNA, the CDR3 is TGCAGTGCTAGAGATCCGTTAGAGGGGTCAGATACGCAGTATTTT. Protein product: CSARDPLEGSDTQYF.

There are many counts of this clonotype. The junction does not match germline at one end; this may be a read error. The gene calls are TRBV5-1 and TRBJ1-5; D not resolved. The CDR3 spans 13 residues. The germline V gene has CDR1 SGHRS and CDR2 YFSETQ. In DNA, the CDR3 is TGTGCCAGCAGCTTAGATAGCAATCAGCCCCAGCATTTT. Translated: CASSLDSNQPQHF.